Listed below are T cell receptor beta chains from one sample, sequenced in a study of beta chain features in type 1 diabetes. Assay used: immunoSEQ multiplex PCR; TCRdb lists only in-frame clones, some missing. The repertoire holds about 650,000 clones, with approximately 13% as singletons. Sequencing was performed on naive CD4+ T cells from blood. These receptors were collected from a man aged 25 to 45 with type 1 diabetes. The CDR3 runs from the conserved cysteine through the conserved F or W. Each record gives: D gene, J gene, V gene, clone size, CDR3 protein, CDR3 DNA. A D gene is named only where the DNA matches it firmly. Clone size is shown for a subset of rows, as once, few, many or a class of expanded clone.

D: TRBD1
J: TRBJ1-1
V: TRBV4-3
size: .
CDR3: CASSQEAHRGNGGNTEAFF
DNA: TGCGCCAGCAGCCAAGAAGCTCACAGGGGGAATGGGGGAAACACTGAAGCTTTCTTT

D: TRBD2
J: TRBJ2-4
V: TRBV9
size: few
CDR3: CASSVDVGTSGYNQYF
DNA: TGTGCCAGCAGCGTAGATGTCGGGACTAGCGGATATAATCAGTACTTC

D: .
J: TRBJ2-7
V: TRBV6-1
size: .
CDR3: CASSEAIRNEQYF
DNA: TGTGCCAGCAGTGAAGCGATAAGAAACGAGCAGTACTTC

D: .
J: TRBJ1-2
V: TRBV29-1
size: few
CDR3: CSVAADRLNYGYTF
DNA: TGCAGCGTAGCCGCAGACAGACTTAACTATGGCTACACCTTC

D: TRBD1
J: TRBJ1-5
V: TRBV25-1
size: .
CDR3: CASSATGDSNQPQHF
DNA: TGTGCCAGCAGTGCTACAGGGGATAGCAATCAGCCCCAGCATTTT

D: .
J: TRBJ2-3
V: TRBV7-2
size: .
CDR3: CASSGQQSTDTQYF
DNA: TGTGCCAGCAGCGGCCAACAGTCCACAGATACGCAGTATTTT

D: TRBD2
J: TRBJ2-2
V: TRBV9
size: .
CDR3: CASSPSGSGGANTGELFF
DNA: TGTGCCAGCAGCCCCTCGGGTAGCGGGGGGGCGAACACCGGGGAGCTGTTTTTT

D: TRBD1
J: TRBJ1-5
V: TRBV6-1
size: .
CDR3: CASSEALQGSNQPQHF
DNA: TGTGCCAGCAGTGAAGCCCTACAGGGGAGCAATCAGCCCCAGCATTTT

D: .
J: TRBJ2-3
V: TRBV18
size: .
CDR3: CASSPKDTQYF
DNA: TGTGCCAGCTCACCCAAAGATACGCAGTATTTT

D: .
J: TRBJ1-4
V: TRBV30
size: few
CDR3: CAWSGGDEKLFF
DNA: TGTGCCTGGAGTGGAGGGGATGAAAAACTGTTTTTT

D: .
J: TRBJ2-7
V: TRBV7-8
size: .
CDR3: CASSSRQGGGYEQYF
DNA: TGTGCCAGCAGCTCAAGACAGGGAGGAGGCTACGAGCAGTACTTC

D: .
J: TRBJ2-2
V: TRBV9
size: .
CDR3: CASSVDRASGELFF
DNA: TGTGCCAGCAGCGTAGACAGGGCGAGCGGGGAGCTGTTTTTT

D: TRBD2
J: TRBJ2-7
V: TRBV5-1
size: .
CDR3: CASSYGTGTSGEQYF
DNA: TGCGCCAGCAGCTATGGAACCGGGACTAGCGGGGAGCAGTACTTC

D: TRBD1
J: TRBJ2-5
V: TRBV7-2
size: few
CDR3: CASSRDRGQETQYF
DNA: TGTGCCAGCAGCCGGGACAGGGGGCAAGAGACCCAGTACTTC

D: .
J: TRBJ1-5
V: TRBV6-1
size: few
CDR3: CASTVSNQPQHF
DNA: TGTGCCAGCACAGTCAGCAATCAGCCCCAGCATTTT

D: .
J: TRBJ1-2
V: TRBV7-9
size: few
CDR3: CASSFIEGGGYTF
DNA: TGTGCCAGCAGCTTCATTGAGGGTGGAGGCTACACCTTC

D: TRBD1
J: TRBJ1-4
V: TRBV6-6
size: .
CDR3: CASSLQGVAANEKLFF
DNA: TGTGCCAGCAGCCTTCAGGGGGTAGCGGCTAATGAAAAACTGTTTTTT

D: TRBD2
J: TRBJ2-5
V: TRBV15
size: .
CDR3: CATSRVRGGQETQYF
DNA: TGTGCCACCAGCAGAGTTCGGGGGGGCCAAGAGACCCAGTACTTC

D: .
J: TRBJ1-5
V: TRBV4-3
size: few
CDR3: CASSQDPRVGQPQHF
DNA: TGCGCCAGCAGCCAAGATCCGAGGGTCGGACAGCCCCAGCATTTT

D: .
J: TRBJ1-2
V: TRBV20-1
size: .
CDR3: CSASLDSGYTF
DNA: TGCAGTGCTAGCCTAGATTCTGGCTACACCTTC

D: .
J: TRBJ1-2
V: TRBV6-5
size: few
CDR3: CASTTQGLGYTF
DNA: TGTGCCAGCACCACCCAGGGGTTGGGCTACACCTTC

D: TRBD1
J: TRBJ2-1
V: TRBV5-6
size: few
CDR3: CASSRQGGVNEQFF
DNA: TGTGCCAGCAGCCGACAGGGTGGTGTCAATGAGCAGTTCTTC

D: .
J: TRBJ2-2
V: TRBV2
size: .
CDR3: CASRLDSGELFF
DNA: TGTGCCAGCAGACTAGATTCCGGGGAGCTGTTTTTT

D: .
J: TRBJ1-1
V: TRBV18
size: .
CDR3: CASSPQGGNTEAFF
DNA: TGTGCCAGCTCCCCACAGGGTGGGAACACTGAAGCTTTCTTT

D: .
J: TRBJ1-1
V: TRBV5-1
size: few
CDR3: CASNWAENTEAFF
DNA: TGCGCCAGCAATTGGGCGGAGAACACTGAAGCTTTCTTT

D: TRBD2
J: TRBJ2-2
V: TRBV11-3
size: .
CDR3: CASSKARLAGVNTGELFF
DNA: TGTGCCAGCAGTAAAGCCCGACTAGCGGGGGTTAACACCGGGGAGCTGTTTTTT

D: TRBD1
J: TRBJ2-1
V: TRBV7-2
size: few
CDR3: CASSLVPGQGSEQFF
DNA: TGTGCCAGCAGCTTAGTCCCGGGACAGGGAAGTGAGCAGTTCTTC